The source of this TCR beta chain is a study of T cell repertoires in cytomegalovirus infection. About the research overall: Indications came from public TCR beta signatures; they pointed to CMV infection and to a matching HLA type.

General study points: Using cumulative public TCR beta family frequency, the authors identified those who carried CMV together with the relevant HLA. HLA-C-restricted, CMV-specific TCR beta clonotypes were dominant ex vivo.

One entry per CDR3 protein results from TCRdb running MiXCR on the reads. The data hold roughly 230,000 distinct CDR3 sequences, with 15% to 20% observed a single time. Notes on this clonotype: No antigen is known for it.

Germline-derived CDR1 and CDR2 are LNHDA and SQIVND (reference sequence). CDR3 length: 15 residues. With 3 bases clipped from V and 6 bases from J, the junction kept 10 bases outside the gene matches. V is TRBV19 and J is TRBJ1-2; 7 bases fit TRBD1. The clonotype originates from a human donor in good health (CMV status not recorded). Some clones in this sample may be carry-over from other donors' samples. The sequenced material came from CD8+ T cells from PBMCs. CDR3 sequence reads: CASSIVGSTGNGYTF. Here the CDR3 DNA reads TGTGCCAGTAGTATCGTCGGCTCGACAGGGAATGGCTACACCTTC.